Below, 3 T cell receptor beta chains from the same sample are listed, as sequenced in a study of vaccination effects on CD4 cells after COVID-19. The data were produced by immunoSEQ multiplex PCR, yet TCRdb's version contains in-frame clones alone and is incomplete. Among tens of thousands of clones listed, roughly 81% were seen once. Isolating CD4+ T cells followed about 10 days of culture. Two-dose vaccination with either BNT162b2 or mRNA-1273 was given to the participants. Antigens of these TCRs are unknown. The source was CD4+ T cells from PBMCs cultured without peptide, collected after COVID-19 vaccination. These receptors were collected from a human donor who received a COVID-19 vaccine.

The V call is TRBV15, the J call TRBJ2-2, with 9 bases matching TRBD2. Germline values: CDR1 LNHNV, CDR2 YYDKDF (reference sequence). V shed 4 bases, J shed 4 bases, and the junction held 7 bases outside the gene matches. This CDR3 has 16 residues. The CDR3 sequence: CATSNLGRGGTGELFF. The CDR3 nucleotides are TGTGCCACCAGCAACCTTGGGCGGGGGGGCACCGGGGAGCTGTTTTTT.

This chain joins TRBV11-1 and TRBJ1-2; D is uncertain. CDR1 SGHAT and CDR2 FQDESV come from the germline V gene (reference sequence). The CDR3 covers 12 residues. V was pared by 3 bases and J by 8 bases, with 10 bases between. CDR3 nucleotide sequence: TGTGCCAGCAGCTTTGGGGTCCGCGGCTACACCTTC. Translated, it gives CASSFGVRGYTF.

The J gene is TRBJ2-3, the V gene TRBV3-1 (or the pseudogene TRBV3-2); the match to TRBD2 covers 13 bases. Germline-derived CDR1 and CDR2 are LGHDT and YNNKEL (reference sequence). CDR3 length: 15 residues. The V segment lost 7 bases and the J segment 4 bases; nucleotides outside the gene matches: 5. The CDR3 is CASKRLAGGPDTQYF. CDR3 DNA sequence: TGTGCCAGCAAACGACTAGCGGGGGGCCCAGATACGCAGTATTTT.